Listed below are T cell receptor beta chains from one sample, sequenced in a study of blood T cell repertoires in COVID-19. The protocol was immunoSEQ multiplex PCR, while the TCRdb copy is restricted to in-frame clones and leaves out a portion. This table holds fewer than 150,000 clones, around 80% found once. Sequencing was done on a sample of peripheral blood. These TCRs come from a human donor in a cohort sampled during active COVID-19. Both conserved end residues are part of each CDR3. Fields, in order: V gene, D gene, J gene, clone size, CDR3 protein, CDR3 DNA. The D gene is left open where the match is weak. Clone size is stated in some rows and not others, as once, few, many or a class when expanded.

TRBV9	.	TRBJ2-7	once	CASSGNGLSGEQYF	TGTGCCAGCAGCGGGAACGGGCTCAGCGGGGAGCAGTACTTC
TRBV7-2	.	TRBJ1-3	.	CASSLGRQPSSGNTIYF	TGTGCCAGCAGCCTCGGGAGACAACCCAGCTCTGGAAACACCATATATTTT
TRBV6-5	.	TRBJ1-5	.	CASSHYGQPQHF	TGTGCCAGCAGCCACTATGGGCAGCCCCAGCATTTT
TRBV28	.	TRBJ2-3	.	CASSSSGTGEGDTQYF	TGTGCCAGCAGTTCCTCCGGGACTGGGGAAGGAGATACGCAGTATTTT
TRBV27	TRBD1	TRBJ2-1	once	CASTLDRGRYNEQFF	TGTGCCAGCACCCTAGACAGGGGACGATACAATGAGCAGTTCTTC
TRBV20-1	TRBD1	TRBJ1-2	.	CSASGTGLDGGYTF	TGCAGTGCTAGTGGGACAGGGTTAGATGGTGGCTACACCTTC
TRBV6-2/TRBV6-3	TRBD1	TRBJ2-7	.	CASSYTIRGLEQYF	TGTGCCAGCAGTTACACTATCAGGGGGCTTGAGCAGTACTTC
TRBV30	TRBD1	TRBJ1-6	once	CAWSGGQGGLSPLHF	TGTGCCTGGAGTGGGGGACAGGGAGGTCTGTCACCCCTCCACTTT
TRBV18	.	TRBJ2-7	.	CASSPPTSRGSYEQYF	TGTGCCAGCTCACCACCGACGTCACGGGGTTCCTACGAGCAGTACTTC
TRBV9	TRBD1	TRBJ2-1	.	CASSRDRAFLYNEQFF	TGTGCCAGCAGCCGGGACAGAGCCTTCCTCTACAATGAGCAGTTCTTC
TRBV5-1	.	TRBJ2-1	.	CASSAILTNNEQFF	TGCGCCAGCAGCGCTATCCTTACCAACAATGAGCAGTTCTTC
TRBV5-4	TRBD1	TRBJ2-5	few	CASSPDRGYQETQYF	TGTGCCAGCAGCCCCGACAGGGGGTACCAAGAGACCCAGTACTTC
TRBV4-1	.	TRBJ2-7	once	CASSQEGVPYEQYF	TGCGCCAGCAGCCAAGAAGGGGTCCCCTACGAGCAGTACTTC
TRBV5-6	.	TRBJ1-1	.	CASSPTVYLNTEAFF	TGTGCCAGCAGCCCGACTGTCTATTTGAACACTGAAGCTTTCTTT
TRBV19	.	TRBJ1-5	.	CASSMSTGTNQPQHF	TGTGCCAGTAGTATGTCCACAGGTACCAATCAGCCCCAGCATTTT
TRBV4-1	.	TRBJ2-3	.	CASSQELGGDMQYF	TGCGCCAGCAGCCAAGAGTTGGGGGGTGATATGCAGTATTTT
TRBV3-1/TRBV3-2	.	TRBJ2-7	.	CASSFLGSSYEQYF	TGTGCCAGCAGTTTCCTCGGGTCCTCCTACGAGCAGTACTTC
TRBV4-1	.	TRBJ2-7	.	CASSRGLPTEQYF	TGCGCCAGCAGCCGAGGACTCCCGACCGAGCAGTACTTC
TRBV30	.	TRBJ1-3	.	CAWSEGVLRNTIYF	TGTGCCTGGAGTGAGGGGGTTCTAAGAAACACCATATATTTT
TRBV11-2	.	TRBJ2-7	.	CASSPPPGEQYF	TGTGCCAGCAGCCCACCCCCGGGGGAGCAGTACTTC
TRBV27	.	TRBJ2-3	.	CASSLATPTSYFTDTQYF	TGTGCCAGCAGTTTAGCTACCCCAACTTCCTACTTCACAGATACGCAGTATTTT
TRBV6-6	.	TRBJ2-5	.	CASSTSRGRQETQYF	TGTGCCAGCAGCACCAGCAGGGGACGCCAAGAGACCCAGTACTTC
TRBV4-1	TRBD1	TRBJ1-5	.	CASSQAARGQGAGRQPQHF	TGCGCCAGCAGCCAGGCGGCCCGGGGACAGGGGGCGGGTAGGCAGCCCCAGCATTTT
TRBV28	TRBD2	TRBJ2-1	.	CASSLVASGNEQFF	TGTGCCAGCAGTTTAGTGGCTAGCGGCAATGAGCAGTTCTTC
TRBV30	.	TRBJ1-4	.	CAWSGRATNEKLFF	TGTGCCTGGAGCGGGAGGGCAACTAATGAAAAACTGTTTTTT
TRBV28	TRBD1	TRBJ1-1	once	CASLVGTGFMNTEAFF	TGTGCCAGCCTCGTAGGGACAGGCTTCATGAACACTGAAGCTTTCTTT
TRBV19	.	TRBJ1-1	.	CASSKFTGNTEAFF	TGTGCCAGTAGTAAGTTCACAGGGAACACTGAAGCTTTCTTT
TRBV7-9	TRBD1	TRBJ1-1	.	CASSSSRTGLTEAFF	TGTGCCAGCAGCTCATCCCGGACAGGGCTGACTGAAGCTTTCTTT
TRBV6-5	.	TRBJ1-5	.	CASSLRGSQPQHF	TGTGCCAGCAGTTTGAGGGGGAGTCAGCCCCAGCATTTT
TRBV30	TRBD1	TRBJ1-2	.	CAWSEPGQGSNYGYTF	TGTGCCTGGAGCGAACCGGGACAGGGGTCTAACTATGGCTACACCTTC
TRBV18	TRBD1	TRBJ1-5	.	CASSPSRDSSNQPQHF	TGTGCCAGCTCACCCTCCCGGGACAGTTCAAATCAGCCCCAGCATTTT
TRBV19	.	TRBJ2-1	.	CVSRPQGPSDEQFF	TGTGTCAGTAGACCACAGGGTCCCTCCGATGAGCAGTTCTTC
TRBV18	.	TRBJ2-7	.	CASSPEGDEQYF	TGTGCCAGCTCACCCGAAGGGGACGAGCAGTACTTC
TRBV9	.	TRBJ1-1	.	CASSVQGTEAFF	TGTGCCAGCAGCGTCCAGGGGACTGAAGCTTTCTTT
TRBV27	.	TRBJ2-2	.	CASSLRDTPIAGELFF	TGTGCCAGCAGTTTAAGGGACACCCCGATTGCCGGGGAGCTGTTTTTT
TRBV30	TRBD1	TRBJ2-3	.	CAWSEQGLTGDTQYF	TGTGCCTGGAGTGAACAGGGGTTGACGGGAGATACGCAGTATTTT
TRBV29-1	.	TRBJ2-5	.	CSVVSDGRGETQYF	TGCAGCGTTGTATCGGACGGCCGGGGGGAGACCCAGTACTTC
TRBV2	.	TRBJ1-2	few	CASSEALGSGEGYTF	TGTGCCAGCAGTGAAGCGCTTGGGAGCGGTGAAGGCTACACCTTC
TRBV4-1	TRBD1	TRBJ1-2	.	CASSQGTGGGDGYTF	TGCGCCAGCAGCCAAGGGACAGGGGGCGGAGATGGCTACACCTTC
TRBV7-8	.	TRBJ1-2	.	CASSGQVWEANYGYTF	TGTGCCAGCAGCGGGCAGGTGTGGGAGGCTAACTATGGCTACACCTTC
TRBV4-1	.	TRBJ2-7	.	CASSQDLGGVYEQYF	TGCGCCAGCAGCCAAGATCTGGGAGGCGTGTACGAGCAGTACTTC
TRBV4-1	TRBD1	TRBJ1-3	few	CASSRIPSGQVGSGNTIYF	TGCGCCAGCAGCCGAATCCCCTCCGGACAGGTTGGCTCTGGAAACACCATATATTTT
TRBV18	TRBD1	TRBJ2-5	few	CASSPDRGQQETQYF	TGTGCCAGCTCACCTGACAGGGGGCAACAAGAGACCCAGTACTTC
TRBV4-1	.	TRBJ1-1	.	CASSQEAPPVKNTEAFF	TGCGCCAGCAGCCAAGAGGCTCCTCCAGTCAAGAACACTGAAGCTTTCTTT
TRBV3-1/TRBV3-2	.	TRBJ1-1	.	CASSNNLNTEAFF	TGTGCCAGCAGCAATAATCTGAACACTGAAGCTTTCTTT